The entry that follows covers one T cell receptor (beta chain) sequence. No antigen is known for it. The source of the sample is a study of regulatory and conventional T cells in RAG deficiency. Points from the study as a whole: Treg unique TCR beta sequences were about 100-fold fewer in Omenn syndrome and CID/AS patients than controls. Omenn patients showed >85% Treg-Tconv overlap and shorter CDR3 lengths. Control T-cell subsets had markedly higher Shannon entropy and lower Simpson indices than RAG-deficient patients.

Germline assignment: CDR1 SGHAT and CDR2 FQNNGV. V gave up 5 bases and J gave up 0 bases, with 5 bases separating them. The CDR3 totals 12 residues. Only in-frame clones appear in the TCRdb table, and some are missing; sequencing was by immunoSEQ multiplex PCR. The data contain around 30,000 clones, around 89% of them seen just once; the ten biggest clones take up 5.4%. These data are also associated with another study on regulatory T cells. From that second work: Primers: 52 TRBV forward and 13 TRBJ reverse. In patients, unique TRB V-J pairs were restricted and V/J usage skewed, especially in Tregs.

The chain combines TRBV11-2 with TRBJ2-7; D remains unclear. Sequenced material: CD8+ T cells sorted from blood. The source is a human donor in good health. The CDR3 DNA reads as TGTGCCAGCAGCCTCAGCTCCTACGAGCAGTACTTC. Amino acid sequence: CASSLSSYEQYF.